This T cell receptor beta chain originates from a study of metastatic and nonmetastatic thyroid tumors. As for the study in general: Repertoire comparison spanned blood and tumor or nodule tissue of malignant and benign thyroid patients. Study-wide findings and caveats: Relative to benign nodules, malignant thyroid tumors were reportedly characterized by significantly elevated TCR beta diversity in blood and tumor.

CDR3 size: 14 residues. V gave up 6 bases and J gave up 8 bases, with 18 bases separating them. CDR1 and CDR2 (germline): MNHNS, SASEGT. The authors' processing: Built for papillary thyroid cancer, a distant-metastasis classifier drew on CDR3 differences across clinicopathological groups. TCRdb used MiXCR to call clones anew from the PCR reads. For this entry, the V and J calls and clone size follow TCRdb and not the study's own pipeline. The repertoire consists of around 61,000 clones, with roughly 30% occurring once and the leading ten covering 15% to 20%. No treatment of any kind had been given to any patient before thyroid surgery. This clone was detected only a few times. Its antigen is not known.

This clonotype originated in a female donor with papillary thyroid cancer or a benign thyroid nodule (not recorded which). Some clones in this sample may be carry-over from other donors' samples. Sequenced input: blood. The chain couples TRBV6-1 to TRBJ2-3, with D tentatively TRBD2 (5 bases). Here the CDR3 reads CASSDNLNRGTQYF. CDR3 nucleotides: TGTGCCAGCAGCGATAACCTAAACCGGGGTACGCAGTATTTT.